The next 15 T cell receptor beta chains were all read from a single sample in a study of T cell repertoires in cytomegalovirus infection. What these receptors recognize is not known. From the reads, TCRdb called clonotypes with MiXCR, one entry per CDR3 protein. The sample lists about 770,000 distinct CDR3 sequences, just under 30% occurring once. Sample: cultured CD8+ T cells from PBMCs, taken from culture after CMV antigen stimulation. The receptors derive from a human donor in good health (CMV status not recorded). Some clones in this sample may be carry-over from other donors' samples.

V is TRBV2 and J is TRBJ2-7; tentatively, D is TRBD2 (7 bases). Germline V gene lookup returns CDR1 SNHLY and CDR2 FYNNEI. CDR3 size: 12 residues. Trimming left V 7 bases short and J 5 bases short, with 12 bases between. CDR3 in amino acids: CASMRGLHEQYV. The CDR3 region has the DNA TGTGCCAGCATGCGGGGGCTGCACGAGCAGTACGTC.

This chain connects TRBV28 to TRBJ2-2, with a possible D match to TRBD2 (6 bases). CDR3 size: 15 residues. Germline assignment: CDR1 MDHEN and CDR2 SYDVKM. V lost 3 bases and J lost 5, with 13 bases in between. This CDR3 reads CASSFWGGRTGELFF. The CDR3 DNA follows: TGTGCCAGCAGTTTTTGGGGAGGACGGACCGGGGAGCTGTTTTTT.

This clonotype was counted ten times or more. This chain links TRBV7-8 with TRBJ2-1; a weak D match, TRBD2 (6 bases). V was trimmed by 0 bases and J by 0 bases, leaving 9 bases between them. Germline V lookup: CDR1 SGHVS, CDR2 FQNEAQ. This CDR3 has 16 residues. The DNA of the CDR3 is TGTGCCAGCAGCTTAGCCAAGGACTACTCCTACAATGAGCAGTTCTTC. Translation: CASSLAKDYSYNEQFF.

CDR3 loop: CAISESGLSSYNEQFF. CDR3 sequence (DNA): TGTGCCATCAGTGAGTCGGGGCTTAGCTCCTACAATGAGCAGTTCTTC. This chain joins TRBV10-3 and TRBJ2-1, with D possibly being TRBD1 (5 bases). Germline lookup yields CDR1 ENHRY and CDR2 SYGVKD. The CDR3 totals 16 residues. Between the trimmed V and J ends, which lost 0 bases and 0 bases, there was a span of 9 bases.

This chain uses TRBV7-3 with TRBJ1-1; no firm D call. The V gene lost 5 bases and the J gene lost 5 bases, with 15 bases spanning the gap. This CDR3 comprises 14 residues. Germline lookup yields CDR1 SGHTA and CDR2 FQGTGA. CDR3 coding DNA: TGTGCCAGCAGCCCGGGCGTTAGAGGGACTGAAGCTTTCTTT. This codes for CASSPGVRGTEAFF.

The J gene is TRBJ1-2, the V gene TRBV7-2; 12 bases line up with TRBD1. V trimming: 3 bases; J trimming: 5 bases; junction bases outside the gene matches: 16. The CDR3 contains 19 residues. Germline loops: CDR1 SGHTA, CDR2 FQGNSA. The CDR3 is CASSLGFHRDRGRGYGYTF. As DNA, the CDR3 is TGTGCCAGCAGCTTGGGGTTCCACCGGGACAGGGGGCGCGGGTATGGCTACACCTTC. The whole variable domain, remainder taken from reference TRBV7-2 and TRBJ1-2, is GAGVSQSPSNKVTEKGKDVELRCDPISGHTALYWYRQSLGQGLEFLIYFQGNSAPDKSGLPSDRFSAERTGGSVSTLTIQRTQQEDSAVYLCASSLGFHRDRGRGYGYTFGSGTRLTVV.

In this sample, this clonotype turned up a few times. The rearrangement joins TRBV12-3 or TRBV12-4 to TRBJ1-2, with 11 positions matching TRBD1. The junction had 10 bases not matched to a gene; V was cut back by 3 bases and J by 7 bases. The CDR3 is 16 residues long. DNA for the CDR3: TGTGCCAGCAGTTTGAGCGGACAGGGGGCCTCGAGTGGCTACACCTTC. Its protein is CASSLSGQGASSGYTF.

The gene calls are TRBV12-5 and TRBJ1-2, with TRBD1 matching over 9 bases. The germline V gene has CDR1 LGHNT and CDR2 FRNRAP. CDR3 size: 16 residues. Trimming took 5 bases from V and 4 from J; bases not matched to a gene: 11. CDR3 amino acids: CASGTWDRDPAYGYTF. The CDR3 bases are TGTGCTAGTGGTACCTGGGACAGGGACCCAGCCTATGGCTACACCTTC.

In this sample, this clonotype turned up a few times. The chain carries TRBV5-4 and TRBJ2-5, with D possibly being TRBD2 (6 bases). This CDR3 is built from 16 residues. Germline-derived CDR1 and CDR2 are SGHNT and YYREEE (reference sequence). The V end was cut by 0 bases, the J end by 0 bases, with 12 bases between. The CDR3 reads CASSLEVAAYQETQYF. The CDR3 DNA reads as TGTGCCAGCAGCTTGGAGGTAGCGGCGTACCAAGAGACCCAGTACTTC. Full variable domain (missing parts from reference TRBV5-4 and TRBJ2-5): ETGVTQSPTHLIKTRGQQVTLRCSSQSGHNTVSWYQQALGQGPQFIFQYYREEENGRGNFPPRFSGLQFPNYSSELNVNALELDDSALYLCASSLEVAAYQETQYFGPGTRLLVL.

The chain joins TRBV3-1 to TRBJ1-3, with D uncertain. Trimming pared 2 bases from V and 0 bases from J, leaving 11 bases between. Germline V lookup: CDR1 LGHDT, CDR2 YNNKEL (reference sequence). The CDR3 is 16 amino acids. The CDR3 spells CASSQSFWSSGNTIYF. The DNA of the CDR3 is TGTGCCAGCAGCCAATCCTTTTGGTCCTCTGGAAACACCATATATTTT.

This chain links TRBV4-1 with TRBJ2-5; D is possibly TRBD2 (6 bases). This CDR3 contains 15 residues. Germline lookup yields CDR1 MGHRA and CDR2 YSYEKL. Trimming left V 0 bases short and J 5 bases short, with 13 bases between. In nucleotides, the CDR3 is TGCGCCAGCAGCCAAGATATCGACGCGGGGGAGACCCAGTACTTC. This sequence encodes CASSQDIDAGETQYF.

To note about this clonotype: A much larger clone sits a single nucleotide away, making a read error possible. CDR3 coding DNA: TGTGCCAGCAGCTTAGAAGGGGTTGAAGCTTTCTTT. The encoded protein is CASSLEGVEAFF. The gene calls are TRBV13 and TRBJ1-1; D is perhaps TRBD1 (5 bases). Per the germline V gene, CDR1 is PRHDT and CDR2 is FYEKMQ (reference sequence). V was trimmed by 1 base and J by 7 bases, leaving 7 bases between them. The CDR3 is 12 amino acids.

The chain joins TRBV20-1 to TRBJ1-1, with 8 nucleotides matching TRBD1. V trimming: 3 bases; J trimming: 9 bases; junction bases outside the gene matches: 9. This CDR3 has 13 residues. CDR1 and CDR2 (germline): DFQATT, SNEGSKA (reference sequence). Here the CDR3 reads CSAREGQDRQAFF. The CDR3 DNA sequence: TGCAGTGCTAGGGAGGGACAGGACCGTCAAGCTTTCTTT.

V and J are TRBV9 and TRBJ2-3; D could derive from TRBD1 or TRBD2 (6 bases each). Germline values: CDR1 SGDLS, CDR2 YYNGEE. Between the trimmed V and J ends, which lost 3 bases and 6 bases, there was a span of 17 bases. The length of the CDR3 is 15 residues. The CDR3 here is CASSASEGDLDTQYF. For the CDR3, the DNA is TGTGCCAGCAGCGCTAGCGAGGGGGATTTGGATACGCAGTATTTT. Full variable domain (outside the CDR3, taken from reference TRBV9 and TRBJ2-3): DSGVTQTPKHLITATGQRVTLRCSPRSGDLSVYWYQQSLDQGLQFLIQYYNGEERAKGNILERFSAQQFPDLHSELNLSSLELGDSALYFCASSASEGDLDTQYFGPGTRLTVL.

This clonotype was counted ten times or more. V is TRBV4-3 and J is TRBJ1-1, with TRBD1 as a possible D gene (5 bases). This CDR3 spans 16 amino acids. Germline V gene sequence: CDR1 LGHNA, CDR2 YSLEER. V lost 3 bases and J lost 5, with 19 bases in between. CDR3 protein: CASSHPTSGGRTEAFF. The DNA for the CDR3 is TGCGCCAGCAGCCACCCTACTTCGGGGGGGAGAACTGAAGCTTTCTTT.